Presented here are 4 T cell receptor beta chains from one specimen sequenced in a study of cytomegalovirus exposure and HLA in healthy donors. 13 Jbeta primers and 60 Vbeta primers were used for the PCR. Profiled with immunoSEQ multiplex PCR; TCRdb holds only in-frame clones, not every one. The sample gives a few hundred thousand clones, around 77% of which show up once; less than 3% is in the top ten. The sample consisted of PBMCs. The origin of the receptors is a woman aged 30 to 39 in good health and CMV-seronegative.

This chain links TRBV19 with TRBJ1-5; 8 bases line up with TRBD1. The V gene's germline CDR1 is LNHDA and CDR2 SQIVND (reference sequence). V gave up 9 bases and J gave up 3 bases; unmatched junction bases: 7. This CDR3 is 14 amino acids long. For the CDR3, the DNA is TGTGCCAGCACGGACAGGGCCAACAATCAGCCCCAGCATTTT. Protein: CASTDRANNQPQHF.

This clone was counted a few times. The CDR3, as DNA: TGTGCCAGCAGCGTATCACTAGCGGGGGCCAGCACAGATACGCAGTATTTT. This translates into CASSVSLAGASTDTQYF. The chain combines TRBV9 with TRBJ2-3, with 11 bases identical to TRBD2. The V and J ends lost 1 base and 0 bases, in that order; junction bases with no gene match: 4. This CDR3 has 17 amino acids. The germline gives CDR1 SGDLS, CDR2 YYNGEE.

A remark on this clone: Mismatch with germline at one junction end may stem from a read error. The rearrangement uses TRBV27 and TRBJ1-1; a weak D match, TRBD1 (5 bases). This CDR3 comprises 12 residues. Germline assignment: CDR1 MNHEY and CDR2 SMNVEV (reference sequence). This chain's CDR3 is CSSREGEGEAFF. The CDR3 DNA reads TGTTCCAGTCGGGAAGGGGAGGGTGAAGCTTTCTTT.

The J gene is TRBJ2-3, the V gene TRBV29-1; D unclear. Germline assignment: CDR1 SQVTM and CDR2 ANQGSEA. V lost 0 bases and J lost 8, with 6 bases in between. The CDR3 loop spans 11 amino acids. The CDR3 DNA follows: TGCAGCGTTGAAGATATGAGTACGCAGTATTTT. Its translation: CSVEDMSTQYF.